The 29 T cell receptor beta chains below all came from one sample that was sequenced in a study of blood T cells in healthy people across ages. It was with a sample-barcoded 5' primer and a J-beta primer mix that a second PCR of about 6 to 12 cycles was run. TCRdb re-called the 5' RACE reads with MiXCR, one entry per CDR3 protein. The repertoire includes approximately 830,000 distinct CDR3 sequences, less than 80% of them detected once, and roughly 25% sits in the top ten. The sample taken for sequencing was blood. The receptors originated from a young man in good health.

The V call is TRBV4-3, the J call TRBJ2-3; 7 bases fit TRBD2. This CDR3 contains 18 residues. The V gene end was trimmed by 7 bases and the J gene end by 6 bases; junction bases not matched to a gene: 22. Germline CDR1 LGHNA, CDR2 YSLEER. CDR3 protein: CASNHPRQGGGGTDTQYF. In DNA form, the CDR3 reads TGCGCCAGCAACCACCCAAGGCAGGGCGGGGGTGGTACGGATACGCAGTATTTT.

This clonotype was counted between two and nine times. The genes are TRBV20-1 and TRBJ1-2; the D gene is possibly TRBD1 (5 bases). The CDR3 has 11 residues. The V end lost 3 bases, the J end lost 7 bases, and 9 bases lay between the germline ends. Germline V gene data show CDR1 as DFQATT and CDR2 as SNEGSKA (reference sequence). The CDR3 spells CSARRGRGYTF. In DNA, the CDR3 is TGCAGTGCTAGGAGGGGACGTGGCTACACCTTC.

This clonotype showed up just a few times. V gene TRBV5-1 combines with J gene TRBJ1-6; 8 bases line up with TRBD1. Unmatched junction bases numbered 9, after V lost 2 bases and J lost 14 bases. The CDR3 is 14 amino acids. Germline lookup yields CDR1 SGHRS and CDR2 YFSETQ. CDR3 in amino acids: CASSFGQGSGALHF. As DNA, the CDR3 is TGCGCCAGCAGCTTCGGACAGGGCAGCGGGGCCCTCCACTTT.

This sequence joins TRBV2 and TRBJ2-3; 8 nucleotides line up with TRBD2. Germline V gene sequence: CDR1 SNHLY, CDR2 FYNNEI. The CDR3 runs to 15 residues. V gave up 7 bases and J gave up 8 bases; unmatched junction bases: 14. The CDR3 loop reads CASMPRTRGGSTQYF. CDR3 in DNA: TGTGCCAGCATGCCTCGGACCCGGGGGGGCAGTACGCAGTATTTT.

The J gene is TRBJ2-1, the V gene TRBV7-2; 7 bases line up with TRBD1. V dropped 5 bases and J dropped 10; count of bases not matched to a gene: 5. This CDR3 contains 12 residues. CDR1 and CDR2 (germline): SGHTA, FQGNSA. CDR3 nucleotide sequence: TGTGCCAGCAGCCCTACAGGGGCCGAGCAGTTCTTC. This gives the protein CASSPTGAEQFF. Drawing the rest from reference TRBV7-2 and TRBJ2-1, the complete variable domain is GAGVSQSPSNKVTEKGKDVELRCDPISGHTALYWYRQSLGQGLEFLIYFQGNSAPDKSGLPSDRFSAERTGGSVSTLTIQRTQQEDSAVYLCASSPTGAEQFFGPGTRLTVL.

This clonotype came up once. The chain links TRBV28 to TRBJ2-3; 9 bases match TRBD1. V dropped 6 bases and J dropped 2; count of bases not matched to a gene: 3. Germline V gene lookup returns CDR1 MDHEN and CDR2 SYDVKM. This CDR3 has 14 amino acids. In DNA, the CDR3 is TGTGCCAGCAGGAACAGGGGGCCCACAGATACGCAGTATTTT. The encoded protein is CASRNRGPTDTQYF.

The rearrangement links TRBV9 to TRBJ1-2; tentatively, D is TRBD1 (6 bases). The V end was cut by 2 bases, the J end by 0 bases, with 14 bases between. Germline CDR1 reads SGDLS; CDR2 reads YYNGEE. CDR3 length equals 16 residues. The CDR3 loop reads CASSVSTGSANYGYTF. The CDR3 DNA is TGTGCCAGCAGCGTTTCCACAGGGTCGGCTAACTATGGCTACACCTTC.

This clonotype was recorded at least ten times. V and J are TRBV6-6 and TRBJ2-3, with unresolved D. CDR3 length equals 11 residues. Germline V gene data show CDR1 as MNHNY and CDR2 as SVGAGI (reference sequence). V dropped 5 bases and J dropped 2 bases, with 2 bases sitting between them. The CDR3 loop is CASSHTDTQYF. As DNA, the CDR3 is TGTGCCAGCAGTCACACAGATACGCAGTATTTT.

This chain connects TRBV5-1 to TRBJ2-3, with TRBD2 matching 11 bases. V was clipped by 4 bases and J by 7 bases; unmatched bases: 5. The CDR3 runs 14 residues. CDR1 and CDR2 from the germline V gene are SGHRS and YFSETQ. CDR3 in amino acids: CASSISGGAHTQYF. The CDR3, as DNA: TGCGCCAGCAGCATTAGCGGGGGGGCCCATACGCAGTATTTT.

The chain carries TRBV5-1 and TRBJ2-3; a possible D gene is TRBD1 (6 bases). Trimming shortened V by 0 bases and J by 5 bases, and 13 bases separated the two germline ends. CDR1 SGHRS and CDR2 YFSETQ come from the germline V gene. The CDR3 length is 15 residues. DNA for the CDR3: TGCGCCAGCAGCTTGGAGGGATCAGGGGTAGATACGCAGTATTTT. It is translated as CASSLEGSGVDTQYF.

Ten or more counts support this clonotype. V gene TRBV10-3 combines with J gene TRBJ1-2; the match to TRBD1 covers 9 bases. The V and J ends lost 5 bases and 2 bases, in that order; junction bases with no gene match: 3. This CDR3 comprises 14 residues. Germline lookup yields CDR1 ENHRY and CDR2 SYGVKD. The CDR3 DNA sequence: TGTGCCATCAGTCCCGGGACAGGGAACTATGGCTACACCTTC. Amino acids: CAISPGTGNYGYTF.

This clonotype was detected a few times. CDR3 in amino acids: CASSEWAGTTRNEQFF. Here the CDR3 DNA reads TGTGCCAGCAGTGAATGGGCCGGGACTACCCGTAATGAGCAGTTCTTC. The chain couples TRBV25-1 to TRBJ2-1, with 7 bases aligning to TRBD2. Germline V gene lookup returns CDR1 MGHDK and CDR2 SYGVNS. The CDR3 length is 16 residues. Germline trimming cut 1 base from V and 7 bases from J; bases unmatched to any gene: 10.

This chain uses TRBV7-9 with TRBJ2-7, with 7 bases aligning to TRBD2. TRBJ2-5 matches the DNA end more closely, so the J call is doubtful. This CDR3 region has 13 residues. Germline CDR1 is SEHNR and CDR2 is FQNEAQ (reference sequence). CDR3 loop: CASLSRTGGTQYF. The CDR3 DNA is TGTGCCAGCCTAAGCCGGACGGGAGGGACCCAGTACTTC.

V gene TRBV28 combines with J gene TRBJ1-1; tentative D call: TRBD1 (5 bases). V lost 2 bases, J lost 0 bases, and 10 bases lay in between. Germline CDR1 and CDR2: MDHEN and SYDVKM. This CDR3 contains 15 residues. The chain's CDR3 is CASSLSQGMNTEAFF. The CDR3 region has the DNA TGTGCCAGCAGTTTAAGTCAGGGAATGAACACTGAAGCTTTCTTT.

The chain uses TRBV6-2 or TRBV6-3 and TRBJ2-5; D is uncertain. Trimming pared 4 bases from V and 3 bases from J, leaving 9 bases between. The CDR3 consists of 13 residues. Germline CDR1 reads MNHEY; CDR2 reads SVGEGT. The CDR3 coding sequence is TGTGCCAGCAGTTGGGTAGCCGAAGAGACCCAGTACTTC. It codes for CASSWVAEETQYF.

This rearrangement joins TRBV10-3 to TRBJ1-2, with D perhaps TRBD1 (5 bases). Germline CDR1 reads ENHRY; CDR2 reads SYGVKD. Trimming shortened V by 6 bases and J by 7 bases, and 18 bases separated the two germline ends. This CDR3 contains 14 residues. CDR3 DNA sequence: TGTGCCATCAGCCTACAGGTATCAACAGGTGGCTACACCTTC. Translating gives CAISLQVSTGGYTF.

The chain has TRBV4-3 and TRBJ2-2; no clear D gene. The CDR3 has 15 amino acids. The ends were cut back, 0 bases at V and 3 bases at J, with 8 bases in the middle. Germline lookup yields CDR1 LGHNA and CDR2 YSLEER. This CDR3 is CASSQDVGYTGELFF. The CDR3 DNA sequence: TGCGCCAGCAGCCAAGATGTAGGATACACCGGGGAGCTGTTTTTT.

The CDR3 DNA sequence: TGTGCCAGCACCGAGGACAGGGCGGTGGGGTATAGCAATCAGCCCCAGCATTTT. It is translated as CASTEDRAVGYSNQPQHF. V usage is TRBV27 and J usage is TRBJ1-5; 8 positions match TRBD1. The germline CDR1 and CDR2 sequences are MNHEY and SMNVEV (reference sequence). This CDR3 spans 18 amino acids. The junction had 14 bases not matched to a gene; V was cut back by 7 bases and J by 0 bases.

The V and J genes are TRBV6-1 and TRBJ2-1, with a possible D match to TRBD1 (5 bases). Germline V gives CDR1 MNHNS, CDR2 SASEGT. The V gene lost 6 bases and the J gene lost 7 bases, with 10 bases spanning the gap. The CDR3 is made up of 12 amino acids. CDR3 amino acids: CASSRERNEQFF. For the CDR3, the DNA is TGTGCCAGCAGCAGGGAACGGAATGAGCAGTTCTTC.

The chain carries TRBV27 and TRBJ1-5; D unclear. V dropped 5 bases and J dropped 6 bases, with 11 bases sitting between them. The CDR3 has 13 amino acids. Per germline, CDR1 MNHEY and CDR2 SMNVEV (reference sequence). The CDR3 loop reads CASSPGRGQPQHF. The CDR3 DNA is TGTGCCAGCAGTCCCGGCCGGGGTCAGCCCCAGCATTTT.

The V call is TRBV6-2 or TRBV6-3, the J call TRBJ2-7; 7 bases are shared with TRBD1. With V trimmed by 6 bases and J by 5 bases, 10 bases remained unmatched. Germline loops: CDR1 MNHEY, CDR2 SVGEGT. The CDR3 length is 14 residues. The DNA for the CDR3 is TGTGCCAGCAGCCTCGACAGGGAATTCAACGAGCAGTACTTC. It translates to CASSLDREFNEQYF.

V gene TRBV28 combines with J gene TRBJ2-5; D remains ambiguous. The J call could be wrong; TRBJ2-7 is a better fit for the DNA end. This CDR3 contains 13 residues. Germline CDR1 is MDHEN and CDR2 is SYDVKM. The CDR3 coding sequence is TGTGCCAGCAGTCCGAGCCTCTCGGGCGAGCAGTACTTC. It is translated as CASSPSLSGEQYF.

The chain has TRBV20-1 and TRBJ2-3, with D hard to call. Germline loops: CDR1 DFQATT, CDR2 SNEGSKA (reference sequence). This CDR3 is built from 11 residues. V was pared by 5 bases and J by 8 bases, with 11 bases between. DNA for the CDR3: TGCAGTGCTCTGCCCAGGACTACGCAGTATTTT. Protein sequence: CSALPRTTQYF.

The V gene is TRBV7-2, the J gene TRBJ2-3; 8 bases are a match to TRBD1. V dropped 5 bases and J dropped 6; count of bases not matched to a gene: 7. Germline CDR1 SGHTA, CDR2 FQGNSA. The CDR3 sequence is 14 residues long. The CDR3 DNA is TGTGCCAGCAGCCCCGGACAGGGCTTTGATACGCAGTATTTT. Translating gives CASSPGQGFDTQYF.

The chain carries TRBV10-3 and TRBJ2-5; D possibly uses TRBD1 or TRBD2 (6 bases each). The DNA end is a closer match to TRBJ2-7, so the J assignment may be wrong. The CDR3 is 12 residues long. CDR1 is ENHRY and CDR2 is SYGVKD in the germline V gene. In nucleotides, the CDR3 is TGTGCCATCAGTGATGGGGGGCTCGAGCAGTACTTC. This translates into CAISDGGLEQYF.

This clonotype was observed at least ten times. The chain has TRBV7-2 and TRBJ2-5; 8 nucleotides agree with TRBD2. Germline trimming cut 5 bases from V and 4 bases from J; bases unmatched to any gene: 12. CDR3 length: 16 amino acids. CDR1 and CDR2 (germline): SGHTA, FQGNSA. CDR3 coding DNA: TGTGCCAGCAGCCGGAACGCGGGGGGACCATCAGAGACCCAGTACTTC. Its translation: CASSRNAGGPSETQYF.

The CDR3 nucleotides are TGCAGTGCCCCCCACAACTCTGGGGCCAACGTCCTGACTTTC. This sequence encodes CSAPHNSGANVLTF. The chain couples TRBV20-1 to TRBJ2-6; D unresolved. This CDR3 spans 14 amino acids. Germline V gives CDR1 DFQATT, CDR2 SNEGSKA (reference sequence). Trimming cost V 6 bases and J 0 bases, with 9 bases left between them.

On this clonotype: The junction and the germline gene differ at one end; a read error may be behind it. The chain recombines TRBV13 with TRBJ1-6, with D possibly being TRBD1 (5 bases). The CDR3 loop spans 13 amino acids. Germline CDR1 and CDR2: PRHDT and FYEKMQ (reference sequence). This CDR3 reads CASSTRDVSSLHF. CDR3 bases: TGTGCCAGCAGCACCCGGGACGTTTCATCCCTCCACTTT.

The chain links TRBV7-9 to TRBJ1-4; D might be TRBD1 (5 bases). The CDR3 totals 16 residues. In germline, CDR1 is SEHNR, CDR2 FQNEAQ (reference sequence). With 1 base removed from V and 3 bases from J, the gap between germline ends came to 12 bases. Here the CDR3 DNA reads TGTGCCAGCAGCTTAGGTTCGGGGCAGGCTAATGAAAAACTGTTTTTT. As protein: CASSLGSGQANEKLFF.